Shown below are 14 T cell receptor beta chains from a single sample sequenced in a study of blood T cell repertoires in COVID-19. Some clones are missing from TCRdb's copy, which holds only in-frame ones; the method was immunoSEQ multiplex PCR. The sample lists some 260,000 clones; approximately 90% were seen once. The sample consisted of PBMCs or T cells enriched from blood (not recorded which). The receptors were gathered from a man between 40 and 49 years old who had recovered from COVID-19.

V gene TRBV6-1 combines with J gene TRBJ2-3; possibly TRBD2 for D (5 bases). V shed 3 bases and J shed 2 bases, with 18 bases lying between them. CDR3 length: 17 residues. Germline assignment: CDR1 MNHNS and CDR2 SASEGT. The CDR3 nucleotides are TGTGCCAGCAGTGATCCCGGGTGGCTAGCAGACACAGATACGCAGTATTTT. Encoded protein: CASSDPGWLADTDTQYF.

CDR3 sequence: CSVEADIRNTEAFF. The CDR3 DNA follows: TGCAGCGTTGAGGCCGACATCCGGAACACTGAAGCTTTCTTT. This chain links TRBV29-1 with TRBJ1-1; D is ambiguous. This CDR3 is built from 14 residues. Germline loops: CDR1 SQVTM, CDR2 ANQGSEA. Trimming cost V 3 bases and J 1 base, with 12 bases left between them.

The chain has TRBV27 and TRBJ2-7, with TRBD2 identical over 13 bases. The CDR3 has 14 residues. Trimming at V came to 5 bases and at J to 3 bases, leaving 1 base not matched to a gene. Germline loops: CDR1 MNHEY, CDR2 SMNVEV (reference sequence). The CDR3 sequence: CASSRTSGGYEQYF. The CDR3 DNA sequence: TGTGCCAGCAGTCGGACTAGCGGGGGCTACGAGCAGTACTTC.

The chain carries TRBV7-6 and TRBJ1-3; maybe TRBD1 (5 bases). Germline V CDR1 and CDR2: SGHVS, FNYEAQ. CDR3 length: 16 residues. With 5 bases removed from V and 4 bases from J, the gap between germline ends came to 18 bases. The chain's CDR3 is CASSRDPEGAGNTIYF. CDR3 in DNA: TGTGCCAGCAGCCGAGATCCCGAAGGGGCAGGAAACACCATATATTTT.

This chain joins TRBV29-1 and TRBJ2-2; 10 nucleotides match TRBD1. V lost 6 bases, J lost 0 bases, and 1 base stayed unmatched. From germline, CDR1 is SQVTM and CDR2 ANQGSEA. This CDR3 is built from 14 residues. CDR3 in DNA: TGCAGCGTCGGACAGGGGGCGAACACCGGGGAGCTGTTTTTT. Encoded protein: CSVGQGANTGELFF.

This clone has just a few counts. This rearrangement joins TRBV6-5 to TRBJ1-2, with 7 positions matching TRBD1. With 10 bases clipped from V and 7 bases from J, the junction kept 9 bases outside the gene matches. The V gene's germline CDR1 is MNHEY and CDR2 SVGAGI. CDR3 length: 12 amino acids. Written as DNA, the CDR3 is TGTGCCACCAAAGACAGGGATGGTGGCTACACCTTC. It is translated as CATKDRDGGYTF.

The gene calls are TRBV14 and TRBJ2-3; 9 positions match TRBD2. The V segment lost 5 bases and the J segment 2 bases; nucleotides outside the gene matches: 14. The CDR3 is 18 residues long. Germline-derived CDR1 and CDR2 are SGHDN and FVKESK. Here the CDR3 reads CASSFGTSSTPHTDTQYF. CDR3 in DNA: TGTGCCAGCAGCTTCGGGACTAGCTCCACCCCACACACAGATACGCAGTATTTT.

The V gene is TRBV19, the J gene TRBJ2-2; D is perhaps TRBD1 (6 bases). Germline loops: CDR1 LNHDA, CDR2 SQIVND (reference sequence). Trimming shortened V by 2 bases and J by 4 bases, and 11 bases separated the two germline ends. This CDR3 comprises 15 residues. Written as DNA, the CDR3 is TGTGCCAGTAGTATACGAACAGGGTTCACCGGGGAGCTGTTTTTT. It codes for CASSIRTGFTGELFF.

The J gene is TRBJ1-4, the V gene TRBV7-2; the match to TRBD1 covers 12 bases. With 3 bases clipped from V and 8 bases from J, the junction kept 13 bases outside the gene matches. The CDR3 has 18 amino acids. Germline V gene data show CDR1 as SGHTA and CDR2 as FQGNSA. The CDR3 reads CASSLGRDRGRSKEKLFF. The CDR3 DNA reads TGTGCCAGCAGCTTGGGAAGGGACAGGGGGCGGTCGAAGGAAAAACTGTTTTTT.

The CDR3 here is CAWGLLSSYNSPLHF. CDR3 nucleotide sequence: TGTGCCTGGGGACTTCTGAGCTCCTATAATTCACCCCTCCACTTT. The rearrangement joins TRBV30 to TRBJ1-6; D gene unclear. Looked up from germline, CDR1 is GTSNPN and CDR2 is SVGIG (reference sequence). V was shortened by 5 bases and J by 0 bases, with 11 bases between the two germline ends. The CDR3 covers 15 residues.

This chain uses TRBV6-1 with TRBJ2-1; 8 nucleotides agree with TRBD2. Per germline, CDR1 MNHNS and CDR2 SASEGT. This CDR3 is 17 amino acids long. V shed 0 bases, J shed 8 bases, and the junction held 12 bases outside the gene matches. The CDR3 loop reads CASSEASWTSISDEQFF. The CDR3 DNA follows: TGTGCCAGCAGTGAAGCTTCTTGGACTAGCATTTCAGATGAGCAGTTCTTC.

This clone was detected only a few times. The chain employs TRBV20-1 and TRBJ1-5; 7 nucleotides match TRBD1. CDR1 and CDR2 (germline): DFQATT, SNEGSKA (reference sequence). Trimming took 3 bases from V and 3 from J; bases not matched to a gene: 5. This CDR3 spans 14 amino acids. The chain's CDR3 is CSASTGAHNQPQHF. CDR3 DNA sequence: TGCAGTGCTAGTACAGGGGCCCACAATCAGCCCCAGCATTTT.

This sequence joins TRBV5-6 and TRBJ2-7; D is undetermined. V was pared by 4 bases and J by 4 bases, with 15 bases between. CDR3 length: 14 residues. Germline V CDR1 and CDR2: SGHDT, YYEEEE. The CDR3 bases are TGTGCCAGCAGCCCGGGTACTACTGGATACGAGCAGTACTTC. The encoded protein is CASSPGTTGYEQYF.

The gene calls are TRBV7-2 and TRBJ1-4; 9 positions agree with TRBD1. V dropped 5 bases and J dropped 6; count of bases not matched to a gene: 7. Germline V gene sequence: CDR1 SGHTA, CDR2 FQGNSA. This CDR3 contains 15 residues. The DNA for the CDR3 is TGTGCCAGCAGCCCCCCGGACAGGGGCCATGAAAAACTGTTTTTT. Amino acids: CASSPPDRGHEKLFF.